These T cell receptor beta chains were read from a single sample in a study of blood T cells in healthy people across ages. TCRdb recomputed calls from the 5' RACE reads with MiXCR, one row per CDR3 protein. The sample holds about 1,600,000 distinct CDR3 sequences, about 40% seen once. Sequenced sample: blood. Receptors originate from a woman aged 18-35 years in good health. CDR3s include the opening cysteine and the closing phenylalanine or tryptophan. A D gene is named only where the DNA matches it firmly. Where a row states a size, it is once, few, many or the class of an expanded clone; other rows omit it.

few | TRBD1 | TRBJ2-1 | TRBV24-1 | TGTGCCACGCAAACCCTGGGACAGGGAGATGAGCAGTTCTTC | CATQTLGQGDEQFF
- | TRBD2 | TRBJ2-7 | TRBV4-1 | TGCACCAGCAGCCAAGACCTCCCTAGCGGCTCCTACGAGCAGTACTTC | CTSSQDLPSGSYEQYF
- | TRBD1 | TRBJ2-3 | TRBV7-2 | TGTGCCTGCAGCTGGAAGACAGGGTCTGTTCAGCCCCAGTATTTT | CACSWKTGSVQPQYF
few | - | TRBJ2-7 | TRBV29-1 | TGCAGCGTTGAAGATGGTTCGGGGGCCGCCTCCTACGAGCAGTACTTC | CSVEDGSGAASYEQYF
- | - | TRBJ2-7 | TRBV24-1 | TGTGCCACCAGTGGTGGGGCAAGGAACGAGCAGTACTTC | CATSGGARNEQYF
- | TRBD2 | TRBJ2-7 | TRBV30 | TGTGCCTGGAGTGTAGGAGGAGCGGGGGCCCCCTACGAGCAGTACTTC | CAWSVGGAGAPYEQYF
- | - | TRBJ2-5 | TRBV10-3 | TGTGCCACCGGGGGAGGCGACATGAGTCTTCTGGAGACCCAGTACTTC | CATGGGDMSLLETQYF
- | - | TRBJ1-5 | TRBV5-6 | TGTACCAGCAGCTTTGGAAGAAGCAATCAGCCCCAGCATTTT | CTSSFGRSNQPQHF
- | - | TRBJ2-5 | TRBV20-1 | TGCAGTGCCTTCGCAGGGCAAGAGACCCAGTACTTC | CSAFAGQETQYF
few | TRBD2 | TRBJ2-1 | TRBV25-1 | TGTGCCAGCAGTGGTGGGACTAGCGGACCCAATGAGCAGTTCTTC | CASSGGTSGPNEQFF
- | - | TRBJ2-7 | TRBV7-3 | TGTGCCAGCAGCTATAGTTCACTCAATGAGCAGTACTTC | CASSYSSLNEQYF
many | - | TRBJ2-7 | TRBV20-1 | TGCAGTGCTAGAAGGGGATCCTACGAGCAGTACTTC | CSARRGSYEQYF
- | - | TRBJ2-7 | TRBV19 | TGTGCCAGTAGTATCTGGGGAGACAATGAGCAGTACTTC | CASSIWGDNEQYF
once | TRBD1 | TRBJ1-4 | TRBV9 | TGTGCCAGCAGCGACCCGCCGGGACAGGGCAGTCCGGGGATACTGTTTTTT | CASSDPPGQGSPGILFF
- | - | TRBJ2-1 | TRBV6-5 | TGTGCCAGCAGCCCCGGGGAGAACAATGAGCAGTTCTTC | CASSPGENNEQFF
few | - | TRBJ2-1 | TRBV28 | TGTGCCAGCAGAGACTATGACTCCTACAATGAGCAGTTCTTC | CASRDYDSYNEQFF
few | - | TRBJ2-5 | TRBV29-1 | TGCAGCGTTGAAGAGATGAGGCGGAGTTCAAGAGAGCCCCAGTACTTC | CSVEEMRRSSREPQYF
- | - | TRBJ1-3 | TRBV6-1 | TGTACCAGCAGTGAAATCGGAAGCTCTGGAAACACCATATATTTT | CTSSEIGSSGNTIYF
many | TRBD1 | TRBJ1-5 | TRBV10-3 | TGTGCCATCAGCCCGACAGGGGTCAGCAATCAGCCCCAGCATTTT | CAISPTGVSNQPQHF
few | - | TRBJ2-7 | TRBV6-6 | TGTGCCAGCAGCCCCTTAATCTCCGAGCAGTACTTC | CASSPLISEQYF
- | - | TRBJ2-5 | TRBV2 | TGTGCCAGCAGTCTCGAGGAACCCCCAGAGACCCAGTACTTC | CASSLEEPPETQYF
- | TRBD2 | TRBJ2-1 | TRBV13 | TGTGCCAGCAGCCCTAACGGACTAGCGGATTCCTCCTACAATGAGCAGTTCTTC | CASSPNGLADSSYNEQFF
- | TRBD2 | TRBJ2-5 | TRBV6-5 | TGTGCCAGCAAACATGGCGGGGGGTACCAAGAGACCCAGTACTTC | CASKHGGGYQETQYF
- | - | TRBJ2-1 | TRBV2 | TGTGCCAGCCTCTCGGACCCGGGGAATGAGCAGTTCTTC | CASLSDPGNEQFF
few | TRBD1 | TRBJ2-3 | TRBV6-1 | TGTGCCAGCAGGCCCAAGGGGGCCAACTCTTTTGGGGATACGCAGTATTTT | CASRPKGANSFGDTQYF
few | - | TRBJ2-6 | TRBV4-1 | TGCGCCAGCAGCCAAGAAAGTTTTCAGGTCCACTCTGGGGCCAACGTCCTGACTTTC | CASSQESFQVHSGANVLTF
- | - | TRBJ2-5 | TRBV3-1 | TGTGCCAGCAGCCAAGATCCCGGCACAATAGCCTATGAGCAGTACTTC | CASSQDPGTIAYEQYF
few | TRBD2 | TRBJ2-3 | TRBV20-1 | TGCAGTGCTAGATCACCGACTAGCGGCAGCACAGATACGCAGTATTTT | CSARSPTSGSTDTQYF
- | - | TRBJ2-7 | TRBV28 | TGTGCCAGCAGTAAGACTCTTATCGGCGAGCAGTACTTC | CASSKTLIGEQYF
few | - | TRBJ2-7 | TRBV20-1 | TGCAGTGCCCACTCGGGGGGACAACCATTCCTCTACGAGCAGTACTTC | CSAHSGGQPFLYEQYF
- | - | TRBJ1-1 | TRBV5-1 | TGCGCCAGCAGCCGTAATGAGAACACTGTAGCTTTCTTT | CASSRNENTVAFF